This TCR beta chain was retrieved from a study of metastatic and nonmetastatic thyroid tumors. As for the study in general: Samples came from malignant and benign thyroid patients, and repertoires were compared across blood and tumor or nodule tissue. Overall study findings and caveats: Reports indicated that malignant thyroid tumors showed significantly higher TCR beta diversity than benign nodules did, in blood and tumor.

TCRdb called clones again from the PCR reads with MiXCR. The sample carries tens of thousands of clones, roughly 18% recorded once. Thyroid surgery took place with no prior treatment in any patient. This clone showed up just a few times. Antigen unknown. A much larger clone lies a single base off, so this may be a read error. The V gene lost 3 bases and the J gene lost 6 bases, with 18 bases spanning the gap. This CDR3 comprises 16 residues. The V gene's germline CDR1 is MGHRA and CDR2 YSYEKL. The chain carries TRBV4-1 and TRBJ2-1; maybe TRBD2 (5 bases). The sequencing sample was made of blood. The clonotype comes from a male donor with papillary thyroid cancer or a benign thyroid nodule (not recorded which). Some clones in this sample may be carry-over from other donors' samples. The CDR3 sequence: CASSHPVTTLGNEQFF. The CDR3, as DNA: TGCGCCAGCAGCCATCCCGTGACTACACTAGGCAATGAGCAGTTCTTC.